One and the same sample provided the 27 T cell receptor beta chains below, sequenced in a study of shared clonotypes between healthy human individuals. Naive CD8 cells, CD45RO-negative and positively selected for CCR7, excluded terminally differentiated effector memory CD45RA+ cells. Here immunoSEQ multiplex PCR was the method, and the copy in TCRdb shows in-frame clones only, minus some. This sample has 2 million to 2.5 million clones; about 92% occur once, and the top ten carry more than 1.5%. The material sequenced was naive CD8+ T cells from PBMCs. Receptors originate from a young man in good health. Some clones in this sample may be carry-over from other donors' samples.

The rearrangement uses TRBV12-5 and TRBJ1-2, with no clear D. CDR1 LGHNT and CDR2 FRNRAP come from the germline V gene. This CDR3 region has 13 residues. Trimming removed 1 base from V and 5 bases from J, with 8 bases in between. The CDR3 DNA follows: TGTGCTAGTGGTTTGGACAGCTATTATGGCTACACCTTC. Amino acids: CASGLDSYYGYTF.

This clone was observed a single time. This sequence joins TRBV6-5 and TRBJ2-2; the match to TRBD1 covers 7 bases. Germline CDR1 and CDR2: MNHEY and SVGAGI. V gave up 6 bases and J gave up 6 bases; unmatched junction bases: 7. The CDR3 totals 14 residues. This CDR3 reads CASSPDRDPGELFF. The CDR3 DNA sequence: TGTGCCAGCAGCCCCGACAGGGACCCCGGGGAGCTGTTTTTT.

The chain employs TRBV7-9 and TRBJ2-1; D perhaps matches TRBD2 (6 bases). Trimming removed 4 bases from V and 0 bases from J, with 13 bases in between. Germline lookup yields CDR1 SEHNR and CDR2 FQNEAQ (reference sequence). This CDR3 is built from 16 residues. The CDR3 DNA reads TGTGCCAGCAGCTCGCGGGACGGAAGCTCCTACAATGAGCAGTTCTTC. Protein product: CASSSRDGSSYNEQFF.

V is TRBV11-2 and J is TRBJ2-1; 8 nucleotides agree with TRBD1. CDR3 length: 11 amino acids. The ends lost 3 bases at V and 12 bases at J; junction bases unmatched: 1. The germline CDR1 and CDR2 sequences are SGHAT and FQNNGV. CDR3 sequence: CASSFGTGQFF. CDR3 sequence (DNA): TGTGCCAGCAGCTTCGGGACAGGGCAGTTCTTC.

V gene TRBV7-3 combines with J gene TRBJ1-1; D possibly corresponds to TRBD1 (5 bases). V was cut by 1 base and J by 5 bases, with 11 bases left in between. Germline CDR1 and CDR2: SGHTA and FQGTGA. The CDR3 spans 14 residues. For the CDR3, the DNA is TGTGCCAGCAGCTTAATCGGGGGGGAGACTGAAGCTTTCTTT. It codes for CASSLIGGETEAFF.

The gene calls are TRBV6-5 and TRBJ1-2; D possibly corresponds to TRBD1 (5 bases). Germline V gene lookup returns CDR1 MNHEY and CDR2 SVGAGI. This CDR3 region has 14 residues. Trimming pared 4 bases from V and 8 bases from J, leaving 17 bases between. The CDR3 protein is CASSFSGGAQGYTF. The CDR3, as DNA: TGTGCCAGCAGTTTCTCTGGAGGGGCGCAAGGCTACACCTTC.

The V gene is TRBV2, the J gene TRBJ1-2; D might be TRBD1 (5 bases). CDR1 and CDR2 (germline): SNHLY, FYNNEI. The CDR3 runs 13 residues. With 9 bases removed from V and 5 bases from J, the gap between germline ends came to 16 bases. The CDR3 sequence is CARVRQGEYGYTF. CDR3 DNA: TGTGCCAGGGTCCGTCAGGGCGAGTATGGCTACACCTTC.

This chain links TRBV6-6 with TRBJ2-1, with a weak D call TRBD2 (6 bases). Deletions cut 0 bases from V and 2 bases from J, with 8 bases between. CDR3 size: 15 residues. CDR1 MNHNY and CDR2 SVGAGI come from the germline V gene (reference sequence). The CDR3, as DNA: TGTGCCAGCAGTTACTCGCTAGCGACCTACAATGAGCAGTTCTTC. Its translation: CASSYSLATYNEQFF.

This chain connects TRBV2 to TRBJ2-7; D is unresolved. V lost 8 bases and J lost 3, with 14 bases in between. The CDR3 has 13 amino acids. CDR1 and CDR2 (germline): SNHLY, FYNNEI. This chain's CDR3 is CASSVDPDYEQYF. The CDR3 bases are TGTGCCAGCTCGGTAGACCCAGACTACGAGCAGTACTTC.

V is TRBV21-1 and J is TRBJ1-5; TRBD1 is taken as the D call from the table, unchecked against the DNA. TRBV21-1 is a pseudogene. The CDR3 is made up of 14 amino acids. For the CDR3, the DNA is TGTGCCAACGAAGCCACAGGGTTTAAACAGCCCCAGCATTTT. Amino acids: CANEATGFKQPQHF.

This rearrangement joins TRBV4-1 to TRBJ1-1; D may be TRBD1 (6 bases). CDR1 and CDR2 (germline): MGHRA, YSYEKL. The CDR3 sequence is 16 residues long. Trimming removed 1 base from V and 4 bases from J, with 16 bases in between. The CDR3 nucleotides read TGCGCCAGCAGCCAAGGCGGGGGCCAGGGGCGCACTGAAGCTTTCTTT. Amino acids: CASSQGGGQGRTEAFF.

The chain recombines TRBV15 with TRBJ2-3, with D perhaps TRBD1 or TRBD2 (5 bases each). Germline values: CDR1 LNHNV, CDR2 YYDKDF (reference sequence). V was cut by 2 bases and J by 2 bases, with 17 bases left in between. This CDR3 spans 17 amino acids. The CDR3 bases are TGTGCCACCAGCAGATTTAGGGACCTCGCTCCCACAGATACGCAGTATTTT. The encoded protein is CATSRFRDLAPTDTQYF. Drawing the rest from reference TRBV15 and TRBJ2-3, the complete variable domain is DAMVIQNPRYQVTQFGKPVTLSCSQTLNHNVMYWYQQKSSQAPKLLFHYYDKDFNNEADTPDNFQSRRPNTSFCFLDIRSPGLGDTAMYLCATSRFRDLAPTDTQYFGPGTRLTVL.

The V call is TRBV4-3, the J call TRBJ2-7; tentative D call: TRBD2 (6 bases). Germline lookup yields CDR1 LGHNA and CDR2 YSLEER. This CDR3 is 14 amino acids long. Trimming took off 4 bases at V and 0 bases at J, with 10 bases between the two ends. CDR3 amino acids: CASSPGLSSYEQYF. Written as DNA, the CDR3 is TGCGCCAGCAGCCCGGGACTGAGCTCCTACGAGCAGTACTTC.

Here the CDR3 DNA reads TGTGCCTGGAGTGTAATTGGTAAGGCTGAAGCTTTCTTT. The encoded protein is CAWSVIGKAEAFF. This chain links TRBV30 with TRBJ1-1; no clear D gene. The CDR3 covers 13 residues. CDR1 and CDR2 (germline): GTSNPN, SVGIG (reference sequence). Trimming stripped 0 bases from V and 6 bases from J, with 11 bases between.

The chain couples TRBV28 to TRBJ2-1, with D perhaps matching TRBD1 (5 bases). This CDR3 has 19 amino acids. With 5 bases removed from V and 2 bases from J, the gap between germline ends came to 25 bases. CDR1 and CDR2 from the germline V gene are MDHEN and SYDVKM. For the CDR3, the DNA is TGTGCCAGCAGTCCCTCAGCCCGGACATCCGGGCTTCCCTACAATGAGCAGTTCTTC. The encoded protein is CASSPSARTSGLPYNEQFF.

The chain links TRBV7-2 to TRBJ2-7, with D maybe TRBD2 (5 bases). Germline CDR1 reads SGHTA; CDR2 reads FQGNSA. V shed 5 bases and J shed 3 bases, with 17 bases lying between them. There are 15 residues in the CDR3. CDR3 loop: CASSPRRRRFYEQYF. Written as DNA, the CDR3 is TGTGCCAGCAGCCCCCGGAGGAGGAGATTCTACGAGCAGTACTTC.

V is TRBV11-3 and J is TRBJ2-3; a possible D gene is TRBD1 (6 bases). Trimming removed 5 bases at V and 0 bases at J, with 12 bases between. Looked up from germline, CDR1 is SGHNT and CDR2 is YENEEA. The CDR3 has 15 amino acids. The CDR3 reads CASSPTGRSTDTQYF. DNA for the CDR3: TGTGCCAGCAGCCCCACAGGGCGTAGCACAGATACGCAGTATTTT.

This chain connects TRBV19 to TRBJ2-7; the D is unclear. Germline lookup yields CDR1 LNHDA and CDR2 SQIVND (reference sequence). The V end lost 3 bases, the J end lost 6 bases, and 12 bases lay between the germline ends. CDR3 length: 13 amino acids. CDR3 loop: CASSIISSGEQYF. The CDR3, as DNA: TGTGCCAGTAGTATTATTAGCTCGGGCGAGCAGTACTTC.

The rearrangement uses TRBV29-1 and TRBJ2-3; D gene uncertain. Germline V gene data show CDR1 as SQVTM and CDR2 as ANQGSEA. This CDR3 has 16 residues. V was cut by 4 bases and J by 4 bases, with 21 bases left in between. The CDR3 region is CSVGAEPASWADTQYF. CDR3 coding DNA: TGCAGCGTTGGCGCAGAACCAGCCTCATGGGCAGATACGCAGTATTTT.

The chain is built from TRBV5-4 and TRBJ2-5; D may be TRBD1 (5 bases). Between the trimmed V and J ends, which lost 3 bases and 0 bases, there was a span of 18 bases. Per the germline V gene, CDR1 is SGHNT and CDR2 is YYREEE (reference sequence). This CDR3 has 17 amino acids. CDR3 in DNA: TGTGCCAGCAGCTGGTCGGTGACAGACCCATACCAAGAGACCCAGTACTTC. Its translation: CASSWSVTDPYQETQYF.

The CDR3 is CASSILVYEQYF. In DNA form, the CDR3 reads TGTGCCAGCAGCATTCTAGTGTACGAGCAGTACTTC. The V call is TRBV6-5, the J call TRBJ2-7; D call uncertain. V shed 6 bases and J shed 4 bases, with 10 bases lying between them. Germline values: CDR1 MNHEY, CDR2 SVGAGI. CDR3 size: 12 residues.

With regard to this clone: The sample contains more than one DNA sequence encoding this CDR3. The V and J genes are TRBV7-9 and TRBJ2-7; 9 bases line up with TRBD1. The CDR3 is 13 residues long. V dropped 4 bases and J dropped 4; count of bases not matched to a gene: 2. Germline loops: CDR1 SEHNR, CDR2 FQNEAQ (reference sequence). The CDR3 nucleotides read TGTGCCAGCAGCTGGGGGACAGGGTACGAGCAGTACTTC. Its protein product is CASSWGTGYEQYF.

V is TRBV27 and J is TRBJ2-3; D not resolved. Between the trimmed V and J ends, which lost 6 bases and 7 bases, there was a span of 17 bases. The germline gives CDR1 MNHEY, CDR2 SMNVEV (reference sequence). This CDR3 contains 14 residues. The CDR3 DNA sequence: TGTGCCAGCAGACCCCTCCTTTTGAGCTATACGCAGTATTTT. Its translation: CASRPLLLSYTQYF.

This chain connects TRBV29-1 to TRBJ2-7; TRBD2 is a possible D gene (6 bases). V was cut by 0 bases and J by 8 bases, with 20 bases left in between. This CDR3 comprises 15 residues. From germline, CDR1 is SQVTM and CDR2 ANQGSEA. CDR3 sequence: CSVEDIRGAGSQQYF. CDR3 coding DNA: TGCAGCGTTGAAGATATACGGGGAGCGGGTTCCCAGCAGTACTTC.

This chain uses TRBV19 with TRBJ2-2; D might be TRBD2 (5 bases). There are 13 residues in the CDR3. Germline CDR1 and CDR2: LNHDA and SQIVND (reference sequence). V lost 6 bases, J lost 7 bases, and 12 bases lay in between. The CDR3: CASRLGVVGELFF. The CDR3 DNA reads as TGTGCCAGTAGATTGGGAGTCGTCGGGGAGCTGTTTTTT. Together with reference TRBV19 and TRBJ2-2, the CDR3 gives the full variable domain: DGGITQSPKYLFRKEGQNVTLSCEQNLNHDAMYWYRQDPGQGLRLIYYSQIVNDFQKGDIAEGYSVSREKKESFPLTVTSAQKNPTAFYLCASRLGVVGELFFGEGSRLTVL.

The chain has TRBV7-8 and TRBJ1-5; 7 nucleotides line up with TRBD1. The CDR3 covers 13 residues. Trimming removed 9 bases from V and 5 bases from J; junction bases left unmatched: 7. CDR1 is SGHVS, CDR2 FQNEAQ, per germline. The DNA of the CDR3 is TGTGCCAGTCGTGGCAGGGGGGATCAGCCCCAGCATTTT. The encoded protein is CASRGRGDQPQHF.

CDR3 residues: CASSPRPGTSAYSYEQYF. CDR3 in DNA: TGTGCCAGCAGCCCCAGGCCGGGGACTAGCGCTTACTCCTACGAGCAGTACTTC. V usage is TRBV7-2 and J usage is TRBJ2-7; 10 positions agree with TRBD2. The junction had 13 bases not matched to a gene; V was cut back by 5 bases and J by 0 bases. CDR3 size: 18 residues. Germline-derived CDR1 and CDR2 are SGHTA and FQGNSA.